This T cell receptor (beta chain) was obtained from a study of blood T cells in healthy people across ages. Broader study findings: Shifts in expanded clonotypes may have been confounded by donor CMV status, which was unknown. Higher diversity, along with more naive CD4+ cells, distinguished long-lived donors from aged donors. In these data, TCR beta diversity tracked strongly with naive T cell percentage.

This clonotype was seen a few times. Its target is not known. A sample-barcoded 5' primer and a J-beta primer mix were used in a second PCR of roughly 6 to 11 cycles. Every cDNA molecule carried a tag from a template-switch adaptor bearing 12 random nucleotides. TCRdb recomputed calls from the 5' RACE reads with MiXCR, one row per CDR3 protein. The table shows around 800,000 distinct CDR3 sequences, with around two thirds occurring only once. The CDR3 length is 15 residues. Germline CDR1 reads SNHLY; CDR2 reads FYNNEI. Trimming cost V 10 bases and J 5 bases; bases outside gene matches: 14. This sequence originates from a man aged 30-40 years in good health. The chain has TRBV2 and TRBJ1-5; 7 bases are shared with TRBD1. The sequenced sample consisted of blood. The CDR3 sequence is CAIHEAGGLDQPQHF. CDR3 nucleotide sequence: TGTGCCATCCATGAGGCAGGGGGTCTGGATCAGCCCCAGCATTTT.